Listed below are T cell receptor beta chains from one sample, sequenced in a study of spatial heterogeneity in lung cancer. TCRdb reprocessed the 5' RACE reads with MiXCR, giving one entry per CDR3 protein. The sample lists about 18,000 distinct CDR3 sequences; around 6.8% were seen once. Sequenced here: lung tumor tissue, sampled at surgery. Receptors originate from a male donor with early-stage non-small cell lung cancer. CDR3s include the opening cysteine and the closing phenylalanine or tryptophan. D genes are given only for firm matches. Some rows mark clone size as missing; the rest say once, few, many or name a class of expanded clone.

CASSSGTSTVETQYF,TGTGCCAGCAGCTCCGGGACTAGCACTGTGGAGACCCAGTACTTC,TRBV9,many,TRBD2,15,TRBJ2-5
CAIKTESYEQYF,TGTGCCATTAAGACAGAATCCTACGAGCAGTACTTC,TRBV10-3,NA,NA,12,TRBJ2-7
CASSQEAAGRPDTQYF,TGTGCCAGCAGCCAAGAAGCGGCAGGGCGCCCAGATACGCAGTATTTT,TRBV3-1,NA,NA,16,TRBJ2-3
CASSSSGTGFAYEQYF,TGTGCCAGCAGTTCCTCCGGGACAGGGTTTGCCTACGAGCAGTACTTC,TRBV28,few,TRBD1,16,TRBJ2-7
CASSQPGQRRSYEQYF,TGTGCCAGCAGCCAACCGGGACAGAGACGCTCCTACGAGCAGTACTTC,TRBV14,NA,TRBD1,16,TRBJ2-7
CSAGLNTEAFF,TGCAGTGCGGGCCTGAACACTGAAGCTTTCTTT,TRBV20-1,many,NA,11,TRBJ1-1
CASSLTGKAEAFF,TGTGCCAGCAGCTTGACAGGGAAGGCTGAAGCTTTCTTT,TRBV7-9,many,TRBD1,13,TRBJ1-1
CASSDSRTPRLADYEQYF,TGTGCCAGCAGTGACTCTCGCACCCCTCGACTAGCGGACTACGAGCAGTACTTC,TRBV6-4,many,TRBD2,18,TRBJ2-7
CSARGDVGLTGELFF,TGCAGTGCTAGAGGGGACGTAGGCCTCACCGGGGAGCTGTTTTTT,TRBV20-1,many,NA,15,TRBJ2-2
CASSYGDFSGELFF,TGTGCCAGCAGTTACGGGGATTTCAGCGGGGAGCTGTTTTTT,TRBV6-6,NA,NA,14,TRBJ2-2
CASSLQGADEQFF,TGCGCCAGCAGCTTACAGGGGGCGGATGAGCAGTTCTTC,TRBV5-1,few,TRBD1,13,TRBJ2-1
CASSDKPGYNNEQFF,TGCGCCAGCAGCGATAAACCGGGATACAACAATGAGCAGTTCTTC,TRBV5-1,many,NA,15,TRBJ2-1
CASSWTGGPADTQYF,TGTGCCAGCAGTTGGACGGGGGGGCCCGCAGATACGCAGTATTTT,TRBV12-3/TRBV12-4,many,TRBD2,15,TRBJ2-3
CATSDAPGTGRPGELFF,TGTGCCACCAGTGATGCCCCCGGGACAGGGAGGCCCGGGGAGCTGTTTTTT,TRBV24-1,NA,TRBD1,17,TRBJ2-2
CASSGGWGENEKLFF,TGTGCCAGCAGCGGTGGTTGGGGAGAGAATGAAAAACTGTTTTTT,TRBV5-5,NA,NA,15,TRBJ1-4
CASTPRGVNTGELFF,TGTGCCAGCACCCCCCGCGGGGTCAACACCGGGGAGCTGTTTTTT,TRBV12-3/TRBV12-4,few,NA,15,TRBJ2-2
CASSQRDGTSEQYF,TGTGCCAGCAGCCAACGGGACGGGACGTCGGAGCAGTACTTC,TRBV7-2,NA,NA,14,TRBJ2-7
CASSYSGLGRTYEQYF,TGTGCCAGCAGTTACTCGGGACTAGGGCGGACTTACGAGCAGTACTTC,TRBV6-5,NA,TRBD2,16,TRBJ2-7
CASSLGFQVAEAFF,TGTGCCAGCAGTTTAGGGTTTCAGGTGGCTGAAGCTTTCTTT,TRBV12-3/TRBV12-4,many,NA,14,TRBJ1-1
CASSQGTGSSYEQYF,TGCGCCAGCAGCCAAGGCACGGGGAGCTCCTACGAGCAGTACTTC,TRBV4-3,NA,NA,15,TRBJ2-7
CASSLVGQRGVMTQYF,TGTGCCAGCAGCTTAGTTGGGCAGCGGGGGGTTATGACGCAGTATTTT,TRBV7-2,many,TRBD2,16,TRBJ2-3
CASSQGTDTQYF,TGTGCCAGCAGCCAAGGTACGGATACGCAGTATTTT,TRBV3-1,many,NA,12,TRBJ2-3
CASSFGTDSNQPQHF,TGTGCCAGCAGCTTCGGGACAGATAGCAATCAGCCCCAGCATTTT,TRBV7-2,many,TRBD1,15,TRBJ1-5
CASSGITGRTEAFF,TGTGCCAGCAGTGGGATTACAGGGCGGACTGAAGCTTTCTTT,TRBV2,many,NA,14,TRBJ1-1
CAWSFDGGVYEQYF,TGTGCCTGGAGTTTTGACGGGGGAGTCTACGAGCAGTACTTC,TRBV30,many,NA,14,TRBJ2-7
CASSIDRRQSNTGELFF,TGTGCCAGTAGTATAGATCGGAGACAGTCGAACACCGGGGAGCTGTTTTTT,TRBV19,many,NA,17,TRBJ2-2
CARGIRPLHF,TGTGCCAGAGGCATAAGACCCCTCCACTTT,TRBV16,many,NA,10,TRBJ1-6
CASSQKSGREGSPLHF,TGTGCCAGCAGCCAAAAGAGCGGTAGAGAGGGTTCACCCCTCCACTTT,TRBV3-1,many,NA,16,TRBJ1-6
CASRLGQGGERLFF,TGCGCCAGCAGACTGGGACAGGGAGGCGAAAGACTGTTTTTT,TRBV5-1,many,TRBD1,14,TRBJ1-4
CASSQESYGADTQYF,TGCGCCAGCAGCCAAGAGTCGTACGGGGCAGATACGCAGTATTTT,TRBV4-3,many,NA,15,TRBJ2-3